This TCR beta chain was recorded in a study of blood T cell repertoires in COVID-19. As for the study in general: Specimens from acute and convalescent COVID-19 originated in the United States, Italy and Spain. T cells, B-cell-depleted T cells, or PBMCs supplied cDNA or gDNA.

Germline V gene sequence: CDR1 SNHLY, CDR2 FYNNEI. The CDR3 has 13 residues. Trimming left V 4 bases short and J 4 bases short, with 10 bases between. Measured with immunoSEQ multiplex PCR; TCRdb has only the in-frame clones, and not every one. The sample consists of under 200,000 clones, around 74% of them appearing once. The receptor was derived from an older man with acute or convalescent COVID-19. V usage is TRBV2 and J usage is TRBJ1-2, with TRBD1 as a possible D gene (5 bases). The material sequenced was peripheral blood. CDR3 sequence: CASSGREGYGYTF. CDR3 DNA sequence: TGTGCCAGCAGTGGCAGGGAGGGCTATGGCTACACCTTC.